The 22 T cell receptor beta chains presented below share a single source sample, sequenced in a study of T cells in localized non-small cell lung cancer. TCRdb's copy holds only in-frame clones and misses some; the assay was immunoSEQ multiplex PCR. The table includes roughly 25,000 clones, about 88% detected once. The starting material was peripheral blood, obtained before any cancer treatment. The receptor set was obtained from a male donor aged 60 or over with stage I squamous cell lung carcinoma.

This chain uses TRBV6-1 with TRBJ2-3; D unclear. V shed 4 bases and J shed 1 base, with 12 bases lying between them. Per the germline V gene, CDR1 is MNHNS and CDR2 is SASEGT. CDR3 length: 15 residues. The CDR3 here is CASSAPTSGTDTQYF. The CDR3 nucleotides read TGTGCCAGCAGTGCCCCCACAAGCGGCACAGATACGCAGTATTTT.

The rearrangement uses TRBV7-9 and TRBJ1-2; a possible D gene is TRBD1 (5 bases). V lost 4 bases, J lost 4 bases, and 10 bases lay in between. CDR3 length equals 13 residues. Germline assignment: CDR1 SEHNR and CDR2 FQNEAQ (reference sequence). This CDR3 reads CASSSRQFYGYTF. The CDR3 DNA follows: TGTGCCAGCAGCTCCCGACAGTTCTATGGCTACACCTTC.

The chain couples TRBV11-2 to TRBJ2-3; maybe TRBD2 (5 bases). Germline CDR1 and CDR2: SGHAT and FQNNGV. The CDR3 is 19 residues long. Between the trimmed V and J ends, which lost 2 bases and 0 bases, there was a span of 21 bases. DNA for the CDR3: TGTGCCAGCAGCTTAATGACCGGAGCTAGCCCTGCTAGCACAGATACGCAGTATTTT. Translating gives CASSLMTGASPASTDTQYF. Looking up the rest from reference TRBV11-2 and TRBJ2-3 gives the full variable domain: EAGVAQSPRYKIIEKRQSVAFWCNPISGHATLYWYQQILGQGPKLLIQFQNNGVVDDSQLPKDRFSAERLKGVDSTLKIQPAKLEDSAVYLCASSLMTGASPASTDTQYFGPGTRLTVL.

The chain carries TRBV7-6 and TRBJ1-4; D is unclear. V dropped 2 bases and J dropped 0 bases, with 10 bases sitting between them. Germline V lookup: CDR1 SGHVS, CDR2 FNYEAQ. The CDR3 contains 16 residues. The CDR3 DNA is TGTGCCAGCAGCTTATGGGGTCGAACAACTAATGAAAAACTGTTTTTT. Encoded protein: CASSLWGRTTNEKLFF.

The CDR3 nucleotides are TGTGCCAGCAGCTTAGTGCGGCGTGAGCAGTTCTTC. This codes for CASSLVRREQFF. This chain joins TRBV7-2 and TRBJ2-1; no firm D call. Germline V lookup: CDR1 SGHTA, CDR2 FQGNSA. Between the trimmed V and J ends, which lost 1 base and 9 bases, there was a span of 7 bases. The CDR3 covers 12 residues. Looking up the rest from reference TRBV7-2 and TRBJ2-1 gives the full variable domain: GAGVSQSPSNKVTEKGKDVELRCDPISGHTALYWYRQSLGQGLEFLIYFQGNSAPDKSGLPSDRFSAERTGGSVSTLTIQRTQQEDSAVYLCASSLVRREQFFGPGTRLTVL.

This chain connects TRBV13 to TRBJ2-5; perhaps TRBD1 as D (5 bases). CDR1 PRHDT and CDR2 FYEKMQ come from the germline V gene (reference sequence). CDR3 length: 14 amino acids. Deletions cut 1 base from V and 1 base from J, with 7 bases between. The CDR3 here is CASSLATVQETQYF. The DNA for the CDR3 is TGTGCCAGCAGCTTAGCGACAGTCCAAGAGACCCAGTACTTC.

The CDR3 region is CASSITGAEQYF. CDR3 bases: TGTGCCAGCAGCATAACAGGGGCCGAGCAGTACTTC. The chain employs TRBV7-2 and TRBJ2-7, with TRBD1 matching over 7 bases. This CDR3 is 12 amino acids long. The V segment lost 5 bases and the J segment 6 bases; nucleotides outside the gene matches: 4. In germline, CDR1 is SGHTA, CDR2 FQGNSA.

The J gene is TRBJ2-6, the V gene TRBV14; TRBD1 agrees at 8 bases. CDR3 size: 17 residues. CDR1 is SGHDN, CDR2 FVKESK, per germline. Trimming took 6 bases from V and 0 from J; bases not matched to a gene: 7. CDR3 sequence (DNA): TGTGCCAGCAGACCCGGACAGGGATACTCTGGGGCCAACGTCCTGACTTTC. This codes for CASRPGQGYSGANVLTF.

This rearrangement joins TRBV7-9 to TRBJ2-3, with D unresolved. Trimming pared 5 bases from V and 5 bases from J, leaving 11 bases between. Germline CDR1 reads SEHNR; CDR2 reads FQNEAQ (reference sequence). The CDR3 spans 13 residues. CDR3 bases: TGTGCCAGCAGCGCATACGGTGAAGATACGCAGTATTTT. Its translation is CASSAYGEDTQYF. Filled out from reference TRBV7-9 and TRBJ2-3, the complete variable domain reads DTGVSQNPRHKITKRGQNVTFRCDPISEHNRLYWYRQTLGQGPEFLTYFQNEAQLEKSRLLSDRFSAERPKGSFSTLEIQRTEQGDSAMYLCASSAYGEDTQYFGPGTRLTVL.

The chain's CDR3 is CASSPGFGTNEKLFF. The CDR3 bases are TGTGCCAGCAGCCCAGGGTTTGGAACTAATGAAAAACTGTTTTTT. V and J are TRBV5-6 and TRBJ1-4; tentative D call: TRBD1 (5 bases). The CDR3 spans 15 residues. V dropped 4 bases and J dropped 1 base, with 11 bases sitting between them. CDR1 and CDR2 (germline): SGHDT, YYEEEE.

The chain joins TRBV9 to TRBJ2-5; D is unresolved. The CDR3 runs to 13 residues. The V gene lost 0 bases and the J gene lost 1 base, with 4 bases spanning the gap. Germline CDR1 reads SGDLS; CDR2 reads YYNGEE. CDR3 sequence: CASSVGAQETQYF. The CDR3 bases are TGTGCCAGCAGCGTAGGGGCCCAAGAGACCCAGTACTTC.

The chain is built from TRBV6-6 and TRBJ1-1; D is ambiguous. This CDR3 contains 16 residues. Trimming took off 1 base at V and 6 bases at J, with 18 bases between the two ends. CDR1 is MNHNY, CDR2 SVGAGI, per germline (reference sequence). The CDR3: CASSYLPPGPHAEAFF. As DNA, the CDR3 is TGTGCCAGCAGTTACTTACCCCCCGGACCCCATGCTGAAGCTTTCTTT.

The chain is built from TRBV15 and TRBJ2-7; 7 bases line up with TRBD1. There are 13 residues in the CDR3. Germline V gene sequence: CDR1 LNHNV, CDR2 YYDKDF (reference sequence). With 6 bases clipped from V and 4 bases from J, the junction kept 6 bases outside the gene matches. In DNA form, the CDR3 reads TGTGCCACCAGTTGGGACAGAAAATACGAGCAGTACTTC. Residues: CATSWDRKYEQYF.

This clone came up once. In DNA form, the CDR3 reads TGCAGCGTCCCCGGGGGGGAAAACCTGTATGGCTACACCTTC. Its protein product is CSVPGGENLYGYTF. The J gene is TRBJ1-2, the V gene TRBV29-1; D might be TRBD1 (5 bases). This CDR3 has 14 residues. Germline V gene lookup returns CDR1 SQVTM and CDR2 ANQGSEA. Trimming left V 6 bases short and J 5 bases short, with 19 bases between.

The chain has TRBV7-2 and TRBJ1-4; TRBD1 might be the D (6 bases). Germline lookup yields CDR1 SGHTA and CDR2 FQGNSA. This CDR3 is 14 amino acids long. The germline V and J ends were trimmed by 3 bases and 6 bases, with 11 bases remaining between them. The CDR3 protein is CASSFGRGDEKLFF. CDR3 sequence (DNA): TGTGCCAGCAGCTTTGGCAGGGGAGATGAAAAACTGTTTTTT.

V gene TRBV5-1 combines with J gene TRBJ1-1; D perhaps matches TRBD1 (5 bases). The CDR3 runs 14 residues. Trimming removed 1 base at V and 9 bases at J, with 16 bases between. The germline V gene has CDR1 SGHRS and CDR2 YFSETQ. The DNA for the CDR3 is TGCGCCAGCAGCTTGACGGGCGGGGGACGCCAAGCTTTCTTT. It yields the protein CASSLTGGGRQAFF.

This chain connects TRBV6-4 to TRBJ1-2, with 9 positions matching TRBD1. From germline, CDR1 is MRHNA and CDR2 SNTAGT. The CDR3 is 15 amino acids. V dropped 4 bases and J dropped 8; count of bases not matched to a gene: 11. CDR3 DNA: TGTGCCAGCAGTGCAACCGGGACAGGGTGGGAAGGCTACACCTTC. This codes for CASSATGTGWEGYTF.

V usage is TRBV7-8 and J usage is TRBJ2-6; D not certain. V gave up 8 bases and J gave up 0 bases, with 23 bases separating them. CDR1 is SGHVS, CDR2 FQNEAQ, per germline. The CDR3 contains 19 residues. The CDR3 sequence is CASQLRPGFLTSGANVLTF. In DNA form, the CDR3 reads TGTGCCAGCCAACTCCGGCCCGGGTTCCTAACCTCTGGGGCCAACGTCCTGACTTTC.

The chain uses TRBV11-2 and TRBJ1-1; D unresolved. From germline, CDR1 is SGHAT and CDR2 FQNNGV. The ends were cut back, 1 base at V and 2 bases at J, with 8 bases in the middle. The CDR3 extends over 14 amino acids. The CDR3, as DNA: TGTGCCAGCAGCTTAGTTTCAGCAAACACTGAAGCTTTCTTT. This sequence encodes CASSLVSANTEAFF.

Here the CDR3 DNA reads TGTGCCAGCAGCTTACGCAGGGGGCCAGCGTCCTACAATGAGCAGTTCTTC. Translating gives CASSLRRGPASYNEQFF. V gene TRBV7-8 combines with J gene TRBJ2-1; 8 nucleotides match TRBD1. With V trimmed by 2 bases and J by 1 base, 7 bases remained unmatched. This CDR3 contains 17 residues. The germline V gene has CDR1 SGHVS and CDR2 FQNEAQ.

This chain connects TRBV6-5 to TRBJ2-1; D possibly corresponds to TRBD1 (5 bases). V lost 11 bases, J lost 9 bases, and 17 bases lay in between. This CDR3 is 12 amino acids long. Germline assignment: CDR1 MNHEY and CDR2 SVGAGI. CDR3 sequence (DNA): TGTGCCTCAAGGAAAGGGGCAGGTGAGCAGTTCTTC. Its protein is CASRKGAGEQFF.

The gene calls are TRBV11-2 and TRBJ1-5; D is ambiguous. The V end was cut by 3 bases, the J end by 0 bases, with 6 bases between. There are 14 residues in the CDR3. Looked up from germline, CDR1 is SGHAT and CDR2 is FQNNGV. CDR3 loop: CASSFRFSNQPQHF. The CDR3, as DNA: TGTGCCAGCAGCTTCAGGTTTAGCAATCAGCCCCAGCATTTT.